The entry that follows covers one T cell receptor beta chain sequence. This sample is drawn from a study of blood T cell repertoires in COVID-19. Study context: Samples came from the United States, Italy and Spain, spanning acute and convalescent COVID-19. PBMCs, B-cell-depleted T cells, or T cells were the source of the cDNA or gDNA that made up the material.

The authors' processing: Amplified reference gene primers provided the basis for estimating nucleated cell counts. The protocol was immunoSEQ multiplex PCR, while the TCRdb copy is restricted to in-frame clones and leaves out a portion. V, J and clone size were drawn from that table, and D and trimming were deduced from the DNA. The profile shows 150,000 or so clones, around 83% of them singletons. Looked up from germline, CDR1 is WSHSY and CDR2 is SAAADI. CDR3 length equals 14 residues. V shed 8 bases, J shed 6 bases, and the junction held 12 bases outside the gene matches. The specimen sequenced was peripheral blood. The chain uses TRBV10-2 and TRBJ2-7; TRBD1 matches 8 bases. This sequence originates from an older woman with acute or convalescent COVID-19. The CDR3 DNA is TGCGCCAGCGGGGATTACAGGGGGACCAGCGAGCAGTACTTC. This codes for CASGDYRGTSEQYF.